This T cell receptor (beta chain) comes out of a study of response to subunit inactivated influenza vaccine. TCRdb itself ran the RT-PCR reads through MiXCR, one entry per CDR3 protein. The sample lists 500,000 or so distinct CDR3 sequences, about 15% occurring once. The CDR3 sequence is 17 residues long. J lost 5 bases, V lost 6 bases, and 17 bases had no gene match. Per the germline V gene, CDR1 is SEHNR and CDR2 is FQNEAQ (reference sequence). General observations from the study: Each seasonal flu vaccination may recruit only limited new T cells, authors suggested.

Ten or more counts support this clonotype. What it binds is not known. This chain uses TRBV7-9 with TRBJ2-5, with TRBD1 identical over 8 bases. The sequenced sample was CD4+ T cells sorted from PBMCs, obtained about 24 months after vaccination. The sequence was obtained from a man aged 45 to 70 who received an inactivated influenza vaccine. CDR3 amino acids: CASSATYGQGSAETQYF. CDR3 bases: TGTGCCAGCAGTGCAACATATGGACAGGGTTCAGCGGAGACCCAGTACTTC.